The 27 T cell receptor beta chains given below trace back to one sample, sequenced in a study of beta chain features in type 1 diabetes. These receptors' antigens are unknown. Overall study findings and caveats: People with Type 1 diabetes carried modestly yet significantly shorter TCRB CDR3s in all four CD4+ subsets.

Expressed TCRB transcripts were sequenced, since all the RNA that had been isolated was reverse transcribed. Profiled with immunoSEQ multiplex PCR; TCRdb holds only in-frame clones, not every one. The table includes about 30,000 clones, 56% detected once. The source material was Tregs from blood. The receptors originated from a woman under 30 with type 1 diabetes.

The chain couples TRBV30 to TRBJ1-6; D is perhaps TRBD1 (5 bases). Germline V lookup: CDR1 GTSNPN, CDR2 SVGIG (reference sequence). The V end lost 4 bases, the J end lost 10 bases, and 14 bases lay between the germline ends. The CDR3 is made up of 13 amino acids. This chain's CDR3 is CAWKFPSGSPLHF. In DNA form, the CDR3 reads TGTGCCTGGAAATTCCCATCAGGGTCACCCCTCCACTTT.

V gene TRBV4-3 combines with J gene TRBJ1-4, with 7 bases that match TRBD1. The V and J ends lost 1 base and 4 bases, in that order; junction bases with no gene match: 3. The CDR3 covers 15 residues. Germline CDR1 LGHNA, CDR2 YSLEER. The CDR3 here is CASSQGTGDNEKLFF. The CDR3 DNA follows: TGCGCCAGCAGCCAAGGGACAGGAGATAATGAAAAACTGTTTTTT.

The chain couples TRBV2 to TRBJ2-1, with a tentative D call TRBD2 (6 bases). Trimming left V 9 bases short and J 5 bases short, with 11 bases between. This CDR3 has 12 residues. Germline assignment: CDR1 SNHLY and CDR2 FYNNEI. DNA of the CDR3: TGTGCCAGTCGGGAGTACGACAATGAGCAGTTCTTC. Translating gives CASREYDNEQFF.

V is TRBV11-2 and J is TRBJ2-3; TRBD2 matches at 12 bases. CDR3 size: 18 residues. The germline gives CDR1 SGHAT, CDR2 FQNNGV. V lost 5 bases to trimming and J lost 3 bases; unmatched junction nucleotides: 12. Here the CDR3 DNA reads TGTGCCAGCAGCCTAGGGCCTAGCGGGAGGGCCGTTACAGATACGCAGTATTTT. Protein: CASSLGPSGRAVTDTQYF.

This rearrangement joins TRBV5-5 to TRBJ1-2; 7 bases are a match to TRBD1. The germline CDR1 and CDR2 sequences are SGHKS and YYEKEE (reference sequence). The CDR3 is 15 amino acids. Trimming took 3 bases from V and 0 from J; bases not matched to a gene: 5. The CDR3 region has the DNA TGTGCCAGCAGCTGGGACAGCTCCACTAACTATGGCTACACCTTC. Amino acid sequence: CASSWDSSTNYGYTF.

The chain recombines TRBV19 with TRBJ2-2; 11 positions match TRBD2. The CDR3 runs to 15 residues. The V gene's germline CDR1 is LNHDA and CDR2 SQIVND (reference sequence). Losses at the gene ends were 7 bases for V and 6 bases for J; bases not matched to a gene: 7. CDR3 protein: CASKTLAGGPGELFF. The CDR3 DNA follows: TGTGCCAGTAAAACCTTAGCGGGAGGGCCCGGGGAGCTGTTTTTT.

This clone was detected only once. The chain couples TRBV7-2 to TRBJ2-3; 14 nucleotides agree with TRBD2. Looked up from germline, CDR1 is SGHTA and CDR2 is FQGNSA. There are 17 residues in the CDR3. With V trimmed by 1 base and J by 9 bases, 9 bases remained unmatched. The CDR3 is CASSLVTSGRDRGTQYF. The CDR3 DNA sequence: TGTGCCAGCAGCTTAGTGACTAGCGGGAGGGACCGAGGGACGCAGTATTTT. Combining the CDR3 with reference TRBV7-2 and TRBJ2-3 gives the whole variable domain GAGVSQSPSNKVTEKGKDVELRCDPISGHTALYWYRQSLGQGLEFLIYFQGNSAPDKSGLPSDRFSAERTGGSVSTLTIQRTQQEDSAVYLCASSLVTSGRDRGTQYFGPGTRLTVL.

This clone appeared a single time. This CDR3 is CASSLPLGQGDTEAFF. For the CDR3, the DNA is TGTGCCAGCAGCTTGCCCCTAGGACAGGGAGATACTGAAGCTTTCTTT. The genes are TRBV5-4 and TRBJ1-1, with 8 positions matching TRBD1. V gave up 1 base and J gave up 5 bases; unmatched junction bases: 10. This CDR3 comprises 16 residues. Germline assignment: CDR1 SGHNT and CDR2 YYREEE (reference sequence). The full variable domain, its missing parts supplied by reference TRBV5-4 and TRBJ1-1, is ETGVTQSPTHLIKTRGQQVTLRCSSQSGHNTVSWYQQALGQGPQFIFQYYREEENGRGNFPPRFSGLQFPNYSSELNVNALELDDSALYLCASSLPLGQGDTEAFFGQGTRLTVV.

The chain joins TRBV11-2 to TRBJ2-1, with 7 bases aligning to TRBD2. This CDR3 is built from 18 residues. J gave up 0 bases and V 4 bases, and 12 bases lay outside the gene matches. Germline lookup yields CDR1 SGHAT and CDR2 FQNNGV. CDR3 DNA sequence: TGTGCCAGCAGCTCCCCTCCGGGACTACCGAGCTCCTACAATGAGCAGTTCTTC. Translated: CASSSPPGLPSSYNEQFF.

This sequence joins TRBV7-8 and TRBJ2-2; 10 positions match TRBD1. V dropped 5 bases and J dropped 3; count of bases not matched to a gene: 6. The germline V gene has CDR1 SGHVS and CDR2 FQNEAQ. The CDR3 sequence is 16 residues long. In nucleotides, the CDR3 is TGTGCCAGCAGCACCGGGACAGGGGCTCACACCGGGGAGCTGTTTTTT. It codes for CASSTGTGAHTGELFF.

V gene TRBV30 combines with J gene TRBJ2-1; D remains unclear. The CDR3 sequence is 14 residues long. V was trimmed by 3 bases and J by 0 bases, leaving 9 bases between them. Germline CDR1 reads GTSNPN; CDR2 reads SVGIG (reference sequence). CDR3 loop: CAWRVPGSYNEQFF. DNA for the CDR3: TGTGCCTGGAGGGTCCCCGGCTCCTACAATGAGCAGTTCTTC.

Concerning this clone: One end of the junction does not line up with germline, which may come from a read error. The V gene is TRBV6-5, the J gene TRBJ2-5; 11 bases are a match to TRBD2. This CDR3 contains 14 residues. CDR1 is MNHEY, CDR2 SVGAGI, per germline. The CDR3 DNA reads as TGTGCCACCAGTAGCGGGAGGGCACGAGAGACCCAGTACTTC. Protein: CATSSGRARETQYF.

CDR3 sequence reads: CSGLSGERTQYF. CDR3 nucleotide sequence: TGCAGCGGCCTGTCTGGGGAGAGGACCCAGTACTTC. This chain connects TRBV29-1 to TRBJ2-5; D perhaps matches TRBD2 (5 bases). V was cut by 7 bases and J by 7 bases, with 16 bases left in between. Germline CDR1 is SQVTM and CDR2 is ANQGSEA. This CDR3 contains 12 residues.

The chain carries TRBV30 and TRBJ2-7; weak D call: TRBD2 (7 bases). V lost 1 base, J lost 2 bases, and 21 bases lay in between. Germline-derived CDR1 and CDR2 are GTSNPN and SVGIG (reference sequence). This CDR3 is built from 17 residues. The chain's CDR3 is CAWSAPWGRGSTYEQYF. CDR3 DNA: TGTGCCTGGAGTGCCCCCTGGGGGCGCGGGAGTACCTACGAGCAGTACTTC.

This clone showed up just a few times. The rearrangement links TRBV7-2 to TRBJ2-3, with 11 bases matching TRBD1. The V gene end was trimmed by 3 bases and the J gene end by 6 bases; junction bases not matched to a gene: 2. The germline CDR1 and CDR2 sequences are SGHTA and FQGNSA. CDR3 size: 14 residues. The CDR3 region is CASSFGQGADTQYF. CDR3 DNA: TGTGCCAGCAGCTTCGGACAGGGGGCGGATACGCAGTATTTT.

This rearrangement joins TRBV2 to TRBJ2-7, with 7 bases identical to TRBD1. The germline V gene has CDR1 SNHLY and CDR2 FYNNEI. The CDR3 is 14 amino acids. After removal of 2 bases from V and 6 bases from J, the junction contained 7 bases not matched to a gene. Written as DNA, the CDR3 is TGTGCCAGCAGTGAATCCCGGGCAGGGGGCGAGCAGTACTTC. Translation gives CASSESRAGGEQYF. The full variable domain, its missing parts supplied by reference TRBV2 and TRBJ2-7, is EPEVTQTPSHQVTQMGQEVILRCVPISNHLYFYWYRQILGQKVEFLVSFYNNEISEKSEIFDDQFSVERPDGSNFTLKIRSTKLEDSAMYFCASSESRAGGEQYFGPGTRLTVT.

The chain joins TRBV18 to TRBJ2-2, with unresolved D. Germline V gene lookup returns CDR1 KGHSH and CDR2 LQKENI. The CDR3 extends over 15 amino acids. Trimming took 2 bases from V and 1 from J, leaving 8 bases between them. The CDR3 sequence is CASSPFSGNTGELFF. As DNA, the CDR3 is TGTGCCAGCTCACCATTCTCGGGGAACACCGGGGAGCTGTTTTTT.

The chain combines TRBV6-6 with TRBJ2-2, with TRBD2 identical over 9 bases. CDR1 and CDR2 from the germline V gene are MNHNY and SVGAGI (reference sequence). J gave up 7 bases and V 7 bases, and 10 bases lay outside the gene matches. The CDR3 consists of 15 residues. The CDR3 nucleotides read TGTGCCAGCATCTATCAAGAAGCGGGAGGCGGGGAGCTGTTTTTT. It translates to CASIYQEAGGGELFF.

The V gene is TRBV4-1, the J gene TRBJ2-3, with D maybe TRBD1 (6 bases). The germline V gene has CDR1 MGHRA and CDR2 YSYEKL. V lost 4 bases to trimming and J lost 2 bases, with 10 bases between them. This CDR3 spans 14 amino acids. CDR3 region: CASSLGQNTDTQYF. Here the CDR3 DNA reads TGCGCCAGCAGCCTAGGACAGAACACAGATACGCAGTATTTT.

This rearrangement joins TRBV6-6 to TRBJ2-4; D not certain. V lost 2 bases and J lost 0, with 8 bases in between. CDR1 is MNHNY, CDR2 SVGAGI, per germline (reference sequence). The CDR3 runs to 15 residues. CDR3 region: CASSYPTLAKNIQYF. The CDR3 bases are TGTGCCAGCAGTTACCCTACCCTAGCCAAAAACATTCAGTACTTC.

The chain employs TRBV7-2 and TRBJ2-3, with TRBD2 identical over 8 bases. This CDR3 comprises 15 residues. Germline V gene data show CDR1 as SGHTA and CDR2 as FQGNSA. The V and J ends lost 5 bases and 3 bases, in that order; junction bases with no gene match: 7. The CDR3 DNA reads TGTGCCAGCAGCCGGGGGGGAGGTGGGACAGATACGCAGTATTTT. Translated: CASSRGGGGTDTQYF.

The chain couples TRBV19 to TRBJ2-1; maybe TRBD1 (6 bases). CDR1 and CDR2 (germline): LNHDA, SQIVND (reference sequence). This CDR3 has 15 amino acids. Between the trimmed V and J ends, which lost 4 bases and 7 bases, there was a span of 17 bases. Here the CDR3 reads CASSNTGLNLNEQFF. The CDR3 DNA reads as TGTGCCAGTAGTAACACAGGGCTGAACCTAAATGAGCAGTTCTTC.

Here the CDR3 reads CASSQDSTYGYTF. CDR3 nucleotide sequence: TGTGCCAGCTCACAAGACAGTACCTATGGCTACACCTTC. This chain joins TRBV18 and TRBJ1-2, with D perhaps TRBD1 (5 bases). Germline values: CDR1 KGHSH, CDR2 LQKENI. V was pared by 4 bases and J by 4 bases, with 10 bases between. This CDR3 contains 13 residues.

This clone was seen a few times. The V call is TRBV30, the J call TRBJ2-1; D is perhaps TRBD1 (6 bases). This CDR3 comprises 15 residues. With 2 bases removed from V and 3 bases from J, the gap between germline ends came to 14 bases. Germline V lookup: CDR1 GTSNPN, CDR2 SVGIG (reference sequence). The CDR3 DNA is TGTGCCTGGAGTCGCGACAGGTTAAACTACAATGAGCAGTTCTTC. Protein sequence: CAWSRDRLNYNEQFF. The entire variable domain, with the rest obtained from reference TRBV30 and TRBJ2-1, is as follows: SQTIHQWPATLVQPVGSPLSLECTVEGTSNPNLYWYRQAAGRGLQLLFYSVGIGQISSEVPQNLSASRPQDRQFILSSKKLLLSDSGFYLCAWSRDRLNYNEQFFGPGTRLTVL.

The chain employs TRBV27 and TRBJ2-3; 10 positions match TRBD2. V shed 2 bases and J 6 bases; nucleotides not matched to a gene: 8. Germline loops: CDR1 MNHEY, CDR2 SMNVEV (reference sequence). The CDR3 has 16 residues. For the CDR3, the DNA is TGTGCCAGCAGTTTACTAGCGGGAGTCAGCCGTGATACGCAGTATTTT. Its protein product is CASSLLAGVSRDTQYF.

This chain uses TRBV19 with TRBJ2-1; 11 bases map to TRBD2. This CDR3 contains 16 residues. V trimming: 5 bases; J trimming: 3 bases; junction bases outside the gene matches: 6. Germline assignment: CDR1 LNHDA and CDR2 SQIVND (reference sequence). The CDR3 DNA sequence: TGTGCCAGTAGTGGCCTCACTAGCGGGAGCTACAATGAGCAGTTCTTC. Encoded protein: CASSGLTSGSYNEQFF.

The V and J genes are TRBV11-2 and TRBJ2-1, with 10 nucleotides matching TRBD2. V was pared by 2 bases and J by 9 bases, with 7 bases of the junction left unmatched. Germline V gene data show CDR1 as SGHAT and CDR2 as FQNNGV. The CDR3 is made up of 15 amino acids. CDR3 sequence: CASSLSRLAGVEQFF. The CDR3 DNA sequence: TGTGCCAGCAGCTTAAGTCGGCTAGCGGGAGTTGAGCAGTTCTTC.